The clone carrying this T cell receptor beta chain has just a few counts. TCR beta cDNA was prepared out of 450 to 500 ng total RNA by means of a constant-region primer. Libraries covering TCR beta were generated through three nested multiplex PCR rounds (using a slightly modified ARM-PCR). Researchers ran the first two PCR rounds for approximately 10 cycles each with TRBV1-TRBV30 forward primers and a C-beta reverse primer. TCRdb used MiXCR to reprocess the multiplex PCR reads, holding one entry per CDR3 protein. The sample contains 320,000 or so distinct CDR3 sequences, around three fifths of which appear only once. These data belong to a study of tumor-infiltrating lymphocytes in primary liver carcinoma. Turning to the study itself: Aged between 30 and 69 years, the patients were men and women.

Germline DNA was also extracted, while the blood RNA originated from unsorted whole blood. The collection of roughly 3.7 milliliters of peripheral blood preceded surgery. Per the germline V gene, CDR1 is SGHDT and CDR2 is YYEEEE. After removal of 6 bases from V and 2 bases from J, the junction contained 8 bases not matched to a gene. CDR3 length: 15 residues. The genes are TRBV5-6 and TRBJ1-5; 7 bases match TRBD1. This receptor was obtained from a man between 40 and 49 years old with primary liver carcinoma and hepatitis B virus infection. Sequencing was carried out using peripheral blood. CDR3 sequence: CASNLRGGGNQPQHF. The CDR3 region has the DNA TGTGCCAGCAACCTCAGGGGGGGTGGCAATCAGCCCCAGCATTTT.